This record looks at one T cell receptor (delta chain) sequence and its context. The sample is drawn from a study of human gamma delta and Vdelta1 T cells. After removal of 1 base from V and 0 bases from J, the junction contained 12 bases not matched to a gene. CDR1 and CDR2 from the germline V gene are TSWWSYY and QGS. CDR3 length: 19 residues. TCRdb re-called clones from the PCR reads via CATT. The sample contains 4,000 or so delta-chain clones, roughly a quarter of which appear only once. Sequenced: naive CD27+ Vdelta1 gamma-delta T cells from blood. This chain uses TRDV1 with TRDJ1; 9 bases map to TRDD3. This sequence originates from a human donor in good health. In DNA form, the CDR3 reads TGTGCTCTTGGGGAACGGTTCCTACTGGGGGAAGGGAACACCGATAAACTCATCTTT. This gives the protein CALGERFLLGEGNTDKLIF.